This T cell receptor (beta chain) emerged from a study of CDR3 diversity in severe acne. MiXCR, run by TCRdb on the PCR reads, gives a single entry per CDR3 protein. The table shows tens of thousands of distinct CDR3 sequences, with about 49% occurring only once. The germline CDR1 and CDR2 sequences are MNHEY and SMNVEV (reference sequence). The CDR3 is 14 amino acids. The V gene lost 5 bases and the J gene lost 5 bases, with 12 bases spanning the gap. The chain uses TRBV27 and TRBJ2-2; no reliable D call. This clonotype was obtained from a male donor with severe acne vulgaris. What was sequenced was blood. The CDR3: CASSLGLSTGELFF. DNA of the CDR3: TGTGCCAGCAGTCTAGGGCTGAGTACCGGGGAGCTGTTTTTT.